These T cell receptor beta chains were read from a single sample in a study of cytomegalovirus exposure and HLA in healthy donors. Generated by immunoSEQ multiplex PCR, the TCRdb table keeps only in-frame clones and is missing some. The sample lists about 200,000 clones, 70% to 80% occurring once. Sample: PBMCs. These receptors were obtained from a man in his forties or fifties in good health and CMV-seronegative. The CDR3 runs from the conserved cysteine through the conserved F or W.

>TRBV6-6|TRBJ1-2
CASSLTPDLETF
>TRBV5-4|TRBJ2-7
CASSFRDRGLGEQYF
>TRBV7-8|TRBJ1-1
CASSSTGGDTEAFF
>TRBV29-1|TRBJ2-7
CSVVSSGSYEQYF
>TRBV5-1|TRBJ2-3
CASTYGTSGKNTQYF
>TRBV7-3|TRBJ2-1
CASSLGLAGGRSEQFF
>TRBV29-1|TRBJ2-1
CSAGLAVLGSNEQFF
>TRBV7-2|TRBJ1-1
CASSLSSSGITHTEAFF
>TRBV5-1|TRBJ1-2
CASSLPGGFNGYTF
>TRBV20-1|TRBJ1-1
CSAALYTEAFF
>TRBV7-2|TRBJ2-3
CASRGTSGGLDTQYF
>TRBV4-3|TRBJ2-7
CASSQDRDWVFPYEQYF
>TRBV29-1|TRBJ1-1
CSVPDDSRTEAFF
>TRBV5-5|TRBJ1-2
CASSPGTTPFGYTF
>TRBV7-2|TRBJ1-1
CASSLYSGVKAFF
>TRBV5-4|TRBJ2-1
CASSASGGAVVSYNEQFF
>TRBV27|TRBJ2-5
CASSLGLAGVETQYF
>TRBV7-9|TRBJ2-5
CSSSLGQGTQYF
>TRBV4-1|TRBJ2-5
CASSHGGGVRETQYF
>TRBV6-4|TRBJ1-5
CASSRTGGQPQHF
>TRBV15|TRBJ2-7
CATSRTGQGSYEQYF
>TRBV9|TRBJ2-1
CASSLSGSGGYIEQFF